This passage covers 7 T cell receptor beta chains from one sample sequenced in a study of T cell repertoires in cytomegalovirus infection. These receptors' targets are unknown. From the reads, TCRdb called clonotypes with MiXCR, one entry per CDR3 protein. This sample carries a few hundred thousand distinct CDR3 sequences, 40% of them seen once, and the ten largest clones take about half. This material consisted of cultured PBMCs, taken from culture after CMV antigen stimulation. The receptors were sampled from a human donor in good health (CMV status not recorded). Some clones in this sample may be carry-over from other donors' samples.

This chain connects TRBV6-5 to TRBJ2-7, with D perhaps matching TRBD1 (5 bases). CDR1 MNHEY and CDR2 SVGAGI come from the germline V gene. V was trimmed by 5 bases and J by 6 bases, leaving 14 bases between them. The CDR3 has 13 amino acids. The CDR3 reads CASSRTFGGEQYF. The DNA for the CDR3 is TGTGCCAGCAGTCGGACATTCGGCGGCGAGCAGTACTTC.

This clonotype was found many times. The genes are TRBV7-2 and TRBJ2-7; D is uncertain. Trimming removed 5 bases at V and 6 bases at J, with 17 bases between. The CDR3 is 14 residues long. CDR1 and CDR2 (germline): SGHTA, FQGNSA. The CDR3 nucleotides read TGTGCCAGCAGCCTCCTGGGAAGGGCAGGCGAGCAGTACTTC. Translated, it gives CASSLLGRAGEQYF.

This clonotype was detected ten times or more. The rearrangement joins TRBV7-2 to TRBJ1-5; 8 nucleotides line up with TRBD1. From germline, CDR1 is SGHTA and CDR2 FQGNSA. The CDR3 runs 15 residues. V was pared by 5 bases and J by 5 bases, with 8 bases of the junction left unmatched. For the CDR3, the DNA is TGTGCCAGCAGCCAAGCAGGGGGCAGGGATCAGCCCCAGCATTTT. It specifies CASSQAGGRDQPQHF.

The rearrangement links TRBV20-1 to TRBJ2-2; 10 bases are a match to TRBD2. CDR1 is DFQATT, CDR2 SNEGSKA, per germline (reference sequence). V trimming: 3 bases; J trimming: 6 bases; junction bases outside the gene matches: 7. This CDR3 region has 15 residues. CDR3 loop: CSASSSGSHAGELFF. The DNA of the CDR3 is TGCAGTGCTAGTTCTAGCGGGAGTCACGCCGGGGAGCTGTTTTTT.

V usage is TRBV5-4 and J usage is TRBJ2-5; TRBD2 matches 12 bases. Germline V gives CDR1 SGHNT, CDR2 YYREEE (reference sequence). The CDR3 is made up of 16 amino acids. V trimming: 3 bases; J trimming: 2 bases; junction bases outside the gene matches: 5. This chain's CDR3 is CASSYLAGGVQETQYF. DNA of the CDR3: TGTGCCAGCAGCTATCTAGCGGGAGGGGTTCAAGAGACCCAGTACTTC.

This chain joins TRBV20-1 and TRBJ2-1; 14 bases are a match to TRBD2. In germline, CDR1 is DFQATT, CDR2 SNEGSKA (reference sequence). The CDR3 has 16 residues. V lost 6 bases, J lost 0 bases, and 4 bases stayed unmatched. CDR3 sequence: CSAQGLAGGSYNEQFF. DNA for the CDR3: TGCAGTGCCCAAGGACTAGCGGGGGGCTCCTACAATGAGCAGTTCTTC.

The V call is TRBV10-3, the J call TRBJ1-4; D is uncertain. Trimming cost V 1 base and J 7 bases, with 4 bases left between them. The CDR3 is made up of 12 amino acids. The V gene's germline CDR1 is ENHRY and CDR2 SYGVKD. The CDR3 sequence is CAISEYGEKLFF. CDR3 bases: TGTGCCATCAGTGAGTACGGTGAAAAACTGTTTTTT.